Listed below are T cell receptor beta chains from one sample, sequenced in a study of lymphopenia after photon versus proton radiotherapy. Measured with immunoSEQ multiplex PCR; TCRdb has only the in-frame clones, and not every one. In the table there are tens of thousands of clones, 65% to 85% of which are singletons. The specimen comprised peripheral blood, sampled from a patient treated with photon-based radiotherapy. The receptors originated from a man in his fifties with gastric cancer. Both conserved end residues are part of each CDR3. A D gene is named only where the DNA matches it firmly. A clone size is listed for some rows: how often the clone was seen (once, few, many), or a class if it is expanded.

d_gene: -
v_gene: TRBV6-5
j_gene: TRBJ1-5
abundance: -
CDR3nt: TGTGCCAGCAGGGGGGAGGGCAATCAGCCCCAGCATTTT
CDR3aa: CASRGEGNQPQHF

d_gene: TRBD2
v_gene: TRBV2
j_gene: TRBJ2-7
abundance: -
CDR3nt: TGTGCCAGCAGCGGGGAGGGCCAGCACGAGCAGTACTTC
CDR3aa: CASSGEGQHEQYF

d_gene: -
v_gene: TRBV4-1
j_gene: TRBJ2-5
abundance: -
CDR3nt: TGCGCCAGCAGCCAAGGGTCCCAAGAGACCCAGTACTTC
CDR3aa: CASSQGSQETQYF

d_gene: TRBD1
v_gene: TRBV5-6
j_gene: TRBJ2-5
abundance: -
CDR3nt: TGTGCCAGCAGCCGAGTGGCAGGGGGAGAGACCCAGTACTTC
CDR3aa: CASSRVAGGETQYF

d_gene: TRBD2
v_gene: TRBV2
j_gene: TRBJ2-2
abundance: once
CDR3nt: TGTGCCAGCAGGGGAAGCGGGAGGGAGTCCGGGGAGCTGTTTTTT
CDR3aa: CASRGSGRESGELFF

d_gene: TRBD1
v_gene: TRBV18
j_gene: TRBJ1-1
abundance: -
CDR3nt: TGTGCCAGCTCACCTACAGGGGGCAGGAACACTGAAGCTTTCTTT
CDR3aa: CASSPTGGRNTEAFF

d_gene: TRBD2
v_gene: TRBV10-3
j_gene: TRBJ2-5
abundance: -
CDR3nt: TGTGCCATCAGTGAGTCGATGGCGGGAGGGGGCTTGCGGGAGACCCAGTACTTC
CDR3aa: CAISESMAGGGLRETQYF

d_gene: TRBD1
v_gene: TRBV28
j_gene: TRBJ1-1
abundance: -
CDR3nt: TGTGCCAGCAGCTCAGGGGGCGTTAAAACTGAAGCTTTCTTT
CDR3aa: CASSSGGVKTEAFF

d_gene: TRBD1
v_gene: TRBV4-3
j_gene: TRBJ2-7
abundance: -
CDR3nt: TGCGCCAGCAGCCAAGACTGGACAGGGATTTACGAGCAGTACTTC
CDR3aa: CASSQDWTGIYEQYF

d_gene: -
v_gene: TRBV18
j_gene: TRBJ2-1
abundance: -
CDR3nt: TGTGCCAGCTCCTCGGGGGAGCCTTTTAGCTCCTACAATGAGCAGTTCTTC
CDR3aa: CASSSGEPFSSYNEQFF

d_gene: -
v_gene: TRBV28
j_gene: TRBJ1-5
abundance: -
CDR3nt: TGTGCCAGCAGTTTAGGGGGGTATAGCAATCAGCCCCAGCATTTT
CDR3aa: CASSLGGYSNQPQHF

d_gene: -
v_gene: TRBV7-2
j_gene: TRBJ2-2
abundance: -
CDR3nt: TGTGCCAGCAGCCTCGACTCTTTTGGGGAGCTGTTTTTT
CDR3aa: CASSLDSFGELFF

d_gene: -
v_gene: TRBV30
j_gene: TRBJ1-2
abundance: -
CDR3nt: TGTGCCTGGAGTTGGGGTTATGGCTACACCTTC
CDR3aa: CAWSWGYGYTF

d_gene: -
v_gene: TRBV2
j_gene: TRBJ1-2
abundance: few
CDR3nt: TGTGCCAGCAGTGTCGGCCAATATGGCTACACCTTC
CDR3aa: CASSVGQYGYTF

d_gene: TRBD1
v_gene: TRBV4-1
j_gene: TRBJ1-2
abundance: -
CDR3nt: TGCACCAGCAGCCAGGGCAGGGGGTACTATGGCTACACCTTC
CDR3aa: CTSSQGRGYYGYTF

d_gene: TRBD2
v_gene: TRBV7-2
j_gene: TRBJ2-3
abundance: -
CDR3nt: TGTGCCAGCAGCTCCGGGACTAGCGGGAGATATACGCAGTATTTT
CDR3aa: CASSSGTSGRYTQYF

d_gene: -
v_gene: TRBV4-2
j_gene: TRBJ1-2
abundance: -
CDR3nt: TGTGCCAGCAGCCAAGATCACGGGGAGGGGGGCTATGGCTACACCTTC
CDR3aa: CASSQDHGEGGYGYTF

d_gene: TRBD2
v_gene: TRBV11-2
j_gene: TRBJ2-1
abundance: -
CDR3nt: TGTGCCAGCAGCCCAGGGAGGGCTAGCGGGACCTACAATGAGCAGTTCTTC
CDR3aa: CASSPGRASGTYNEQFF

d_gene: -
v_gene: TRBV30
j_gene: TRBJ2-7
abundance: -
CDR3nt: TGTGCCTGGAGTGTAGGGCAGGGCACCCACGAGCAGTACTTC
CDR3aa: CAWSVGQGTHEQYF

d_gene: -
v_gene: TRBV27
j_gene: TRBJ1-3
abundance: -
CDR3nt: TGTGCCAGCAGTTTCAGCGGGGGATTCTCTGGAAACACCATATATTTT
CDR3aa: CASSFSGGFSGNTIYF

d_gene: TRBD1
v_gene: TRBV12-5
j_gene: TRBJ1-2
abundance: -
CDR3nt: TGTGCTAGTGGTTTGGTACTGGGGGACAGGGTTCATGGCTACACCTTC
CDR3aa: CASGLVLGDRVHGYTF

d_gene: -
v_gene: TRBV14
j_gene: TRBJ1-5
abundance: many
CDR3nt: TGTGCCAGCAGCCAATTTCAGGGGCAGCCCCAGCATTTT
CDR3aa: CASSQFQGQPQHF

d_gene: -
v_gene: TRBV7-7
j_gene: TRBJ2-5
abundance: -
CDR3nt: TGTGCCAGCAGCCCCACAGAGATCCAAGAGACCCAGTACTTC
CDR3aa: CASSPTEIQETQYF

d_gene: TRBD1
v_gene: TRBV19
j_gene: TRBJ2-2
abundance: -
CDR3nt: TGTGCCAGTAGTAAGCAGGGGACAGGGGGCACCGGGGAGCTGTTTTTT
CDR3aa: CASSKQGTGGTGELFF

d_gene: -
v_gene: TRBV7-9
j_gene: TRBJ2-4
abundance: -
CDR3nt: TGTGCCAGCAGCGCCCGGGGGAGGAACATTCAGTACTTC
CDR3aa: CASSARGRNIQYF

d_gene: -
v_gene: TRBV7-9
j_gene: TRBJ2-3
abundance: -
CDR3nt: TGTGCCAGCAGCGATCACCGACAGGCAGATACGCAGTATTTT
CDR3aa: CASSDHRQADTQYF

d_gene: TRBD2
v_gene: TRBV7-3
j_gene: TRBJ2-7
abundance: few
CDR3nt: TGTGCCAGCATCCATACCCGCGGGAGGAGGGCCCACGAGCAGTACTTC
CDR3aa: CASIHTRGRRAHEQYF

d_gene: TRBD2
v_gene: TRBV7-2
j_gene: TRBJ2-3
abundance: -
CDR3nt: TGTGCCAGCAGCTTAGCGGCTAGCGGGAACTTATGGACAGATACGCAGTATTTT
CDR3aa: CASSLAASGNLWTDTQYF

d_gene: -
v_gene: TRBV9
j_gene: TRBJ2-1
abundance: once
CDR3nt: TGTGCCAGCAGCGAGACCATCCTCTCCTACAATGAGCAGTTCTTC
CDR3aa: CASSETILSYNEQFF

d_gene: -
v_gene: TRBV4-2
j_gene: TRBJ2-7
abundance: -
CDR3nt: TGTGCCAGCAGCCAAGCTGGTGCAGGGGGGGTCCTCTACGAGCAGTACTTC
CDR3aa: CASSQAGAGGVLYEQYF

d_gene: -
v_gene: TRBV2
j_gene: TRBJ1-5
abundance: few
CDR3nt: TGTGCCAGCAGTGGAAGGGGCAATCAGCCCCAGCATTTT
CDR3aa: CASSGRGNQPQHF

d_gene: -
v_gene: TRBV5-8
j_gene: TRBJ1-4
abundance: -
CDR3nt: TGTGCCAGCAGCTTTGGACTCAGGGACCCATATAATGAAAAACTGTTTTTT
CDR3aa: CASSFGLRDPYNEKLFF

d_gene: TRBD1
v_gene: TRBV29-1
j_gene: TRBJ2-3
abundance: -
CDR3nt: TGCAGCTCCGAGGACAGGGGGGACACAGATACGCAGTATTTT
CDR3aa: CSSEDRGDTDTQYF

d_gene: -
v_gene: TRBV7-3
j_gene: TRBJ2-1
abundance: -
CDR3nt: TGTGCCAGCAGCCCCTTGGGGAGGTCCTACAATGAGCAGTTCTTC
CDR3aa: CASSPLGRSYNEQFF

d_gene: -
v_gene: TRBV6-5
j_gene: TRBJ2-7
abundance: -
CDR3nt: TGTGCCAGCAGTTACTCTCAGGGACACCCGCACTTC
CDR3aa: CASSYSQGHPHF

d_gene: TRBD1
v_gene: TRBV27
j_gene: TRBJ2-7
abundance: once
CDR3nt: TGTGCCAGCAGTTCAGGGGGACCCTACGAGCAGTACTTC
CDR3aa: CASSSGGPYEQYF

d_gene: -
v_gene: TRBV19
j_gene: TRBJ2-7
abundance: -
CDR3nt: TGTGCCAGTAGTATTTCGGCCCAGACCTACGAGCAGTACTTC
CDR3aa: CASSISAQTYEQYF

d_gene: TRBD1
v_gene: TRBV6-5
j_gene: TRBJ2-7
abundance: -
CDR3nt: TGTGCCAGCAGTTTCGGGACAGGGAGTCTTGAGCAGTACTTC
CDR3aa: CASSFGTGSLEQYF